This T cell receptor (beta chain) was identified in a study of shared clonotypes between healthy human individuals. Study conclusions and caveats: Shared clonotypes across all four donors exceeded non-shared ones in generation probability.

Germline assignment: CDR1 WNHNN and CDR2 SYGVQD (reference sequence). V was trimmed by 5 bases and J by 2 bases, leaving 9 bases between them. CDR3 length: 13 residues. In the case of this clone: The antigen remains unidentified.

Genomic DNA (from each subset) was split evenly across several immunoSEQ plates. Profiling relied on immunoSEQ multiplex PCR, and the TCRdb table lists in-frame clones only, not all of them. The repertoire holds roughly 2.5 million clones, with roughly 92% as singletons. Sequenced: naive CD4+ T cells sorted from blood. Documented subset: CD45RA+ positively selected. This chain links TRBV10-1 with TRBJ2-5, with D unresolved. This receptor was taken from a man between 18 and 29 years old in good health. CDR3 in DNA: TGCGCCAGCAGTACCCGGAAACAAGAGACCCAGTACTTC. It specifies CASSTRKQETQYF.